This TCR beta chain was profiled in a study of cytomegalovirus exposure and HLA in healthy donors. Study outcomes and limitations: Donor immune exposure was known only as CMV serostatus. Later analysis identified a missense DCLRE1C variant that was linked to TCR beta V- and J-gene trimming.

The PCR had 60 Vbeta and 13 Jbeta primers. The repertoire was sequenced with immunoSEQ multiplex PCR; TCRdb's copy has only in-frame clones and lacks some. The top ten hold about 4.3% of the sample, which has some 140,000 clones, under 80% seen once. Comment on this clone: Its antigen is unidentified.

Germline CDR1 MNHEY, CDR2 SMNVEV (reference sequence). The V gene end was trimmed by 6 bases and the J gene end by 5 bases; junction bases not matched to a gene: 6. This CDR3 contains 14 residues. The chain joins TRBV27 to TRBJ2-2; 7 positions match TRBD1. What was sequenced was PBMCs. This sequence originates from a man younger than 30 in good health and CMV-seropositive. Here the CDR3 DNA reads TGTGCCAGCAGGTGGACAGGATCGACCGGGGAGCTGTTTTTT. It specifies CASRWTGSTGELFF.